Listed below are T cell receptor beta chains from one sample, sequenced in a study of cytomegalovirus exposure and HLA in healthy donors. Method: immunoSEQ multiplex PCR; TCRdb's copy keeps in-frame clones and lacks some. The table lists about 170,000 clones, approximately 84% of them singletons. The source material was PBMCs. Receptors were obtained from a young man in good health and CMV-seropositive. CDR3s include the opening cysteine and the closing phenylalanine or tryptophan. Each record gives: V gene, clone size, J gene, D gene, CDR3 protein, CDR3 DNA. The D gene is left open where the match is weak. Clone size is not always given. Where it is, it says once, few, many or a class for expanded clones.

V: TRBV7-2
size: -
J: TRBJ2-3
D: -
CDR3: CASSLDAIDTQYF
DNA: TGTGCCAGCAGCTTAGATGCGATAGATACGCAGTATTTT

V: TRBV2
size: -
J: TRBJ2-1
D: -
CDR3: CASSLSNEQFF
DNA: TGTGCCAGCAGCCTTAGTAATGAGCAGTTCTTC

V: TRBV7-6
size: few
J: TRBJ2-7
D: TRBD2
CDR3: CASSTSVYEQYF
DNA: TGTGCCAGCTCGACTAGCGTGTACGAGCAGTACTTC

V: TRBV5-1
size: -
J: TRBJ2-5
D: -
CDR3: CASSPGGQETQYF
DNA: TGCGCCAGCAGCCCCGGGGGACAAGAGACCCAGTACTTC

V: TRBV6-5
size: -
J: TRBJ2-5
D: -
CDR3: CASALLDPSETQYF
DNA: TGTGCCAGCGCCCTACTAGACCCGAGCGAGACCCAGTACTTC

V: TRBV4-2
size: -
J: TRBJ2-1
D: TRBD2
CDR3: CASSLTSGSGDEQFF
DNA: TGTGCCAGCAGCCTTACTAGCGGGAGTGGGGATGAGCAGTTCTTC

V: TRBV27
size: -
J: TRBJ1-1
D: -
CDR3: CASRLTGNTEAFF
DNA: TGTGCCAGCAGACTGACGGGGAACACTGAAGCTTTCTTT

V: TRBV18
size: -
J: TRBJ2-7
D: TRBD1
CDR3: CASSPRQGNPTEQYF
DNA: TGTGCCAGCTCACCACGACAGGGTAATCCCACCGAGCAGTACTTC

V: TRBV18
size: -
J: TRBJ2-1
D: TRBD2
CDR3: CASSPGTSFYNEQFF
DNA: TGTGCCAGCTCCCCCGGGACTAGCTTTTACAATGAGCAGTTCTTC

V: TRBV18
size: -
J: TRBJ1-4
D: -
CDR3: CASSPSAGAYHEKLFF
DNA: TGTGCCAGCTCACCTTCGGCGGGGGCATATCATGAAAAACTGTTTTTT

V: TRBV4-2
size: -
J: TRBJ1-1
D: -
CDR3: CASSQASEWNTEAFF
DNA: TGTGCCAGCAGCCAAGCGTCGGAGTGGAACACTGAAGCTTTCTTT

V: TRBV7-2
size: -
J: TRBJ2-3
D: -
CDR3: CASSLVRAGTDTQYF
DNA: TGTGCCAGCAGCTTAGTGCGGGCGGGCACAGATACGCAGTATTTT

V: TRBV11-3
size: once
J: TRBJ1-1
D: -
CDR3: CASRSRGPEAFF
DNA: TGTGCCAGCAGGTCACGGGGTCCTGAAGCTTTCTTT

V: TRBV7-9
size: -
J: TRBJ2-6
D: TRBD1
CDR3: CASSFWTGGLLSGANVLTF
DNA: TGTGCCAGCAGTTTTTGGACAGGGGGCCTCCTCTCTGGGGCCAACGTCCTGACTTTC

V: TRBV19
size: -
J: TRBJ2-3
D: -
CDR3: CASSIVGAGVDTQYF
DNA: TGTGCCAGTAGTATAGTAGGGGCAGGGGTAGATACGCAGTATTTT

V: TRBV2
size: few
J: TRBJ1-2
D: TRBD1
CDR3: CATGQGDPGYTF
DNA: TGTGCCACCGGACAGGGGGATCCTGGCTACACCTTC

V: TRBV4-2
size: -
J: TRBJ2-3
D: -
CDR3: CASSPRPVDTQYF
DNA: TGTGCCAGCAGCCCCCGTCCGGTAGATACGCAGTATTTT

V: TRBV11-3
size: -
J: TRBJ2-2
D: -
CDR3: CASSLELPQGWAGELFF
DNA: TGTGCCAGCAGCTTAGAGTTGCCCCAGGGTTGGGCCGGGGAGCTGTTTTTT

V: TRBV7-2
size: -
J: TRBJ2-7
D: TRBD2
CDR3: CASSFDSGYEQYF
DNA: TGTGCCAGCAGCTTCGATAGCGGGTACGAGCAGTACTTC

V: TRBV11-2
size: few
J: TRBJ2-5
D: TRBD2
CDR3: CASSLGAGRETQYF
DNA: TGTGCCAGCAGCTTAGGAGCGGGAAGGGAGACCCAGTACTTC

V: TRBV12-2
size: few
J: TRBJ2-1
D: -
CDR3: CASRLEAGRGHNEQFF
DNA: TGTGCAAGTCGCTTAGAGGCAGGGAGGGGACACAATGAGCAGTTCTTC

V: TRBV11-3
size: -
J: TRBJ2-2
D: TRBD2
CDR3: CASSLTGGLNTGELFF
DNA: TGTGCCAGCAGCTTAACGGGAGGGTTAAACACCGGGGAGCTGTTTTTT

V: TRBV6-5
size: -
J: TRBJ1-1
D: -
CDR3: CASSYIRGRTEAFF
DNA: TGTGCCAGCAGTTACATCAGAGGGAGAACTGAAGCTTTCTTT

V: TRBV10-3
size: -
J: TRBJ1-1
D: TRBD1
CDR3: CASADRADPKNTEAFF
DNA: TGTGCCAGCGCGGACAGGGCCGATCCGAAGAACACTGAAGCTTTCTTT

V: TRBV7-9
size: -
J: TRBJ1-5
D: -
CDR3: CASSLALTGQVVDQPQHF
DNA: TGTGCCAGCAGCTTAGCCCTGACAGGCCAGGTCGTCGATCAGCCCCAGCATTTT

V: TRBV10-2
size: -
J: TRBJ2-3
D: -
CDR3: CASSERGDTQYF
DNA: TGCGCCAGCAGTGAGCGGGGGGATACGCAGTATTTT

V: TRBV2
size: -
J: TRBJ2-1
D: TRBD2
CDR3: CASSRTSVNYNEQFF
DNA: TGTGCCAGCAGTCGCACTAGCGTCAACTACAATGAGCAGTTCTTC

V: TRBV11-3
size: -
J: TRBJ2-1
D: TRBD2
CDR3: CATVENVAGAHNEQFF
DNA: TGTGCCACCGTAGAGAACGTAGCGGGAGCCCACAATGAGCAGTTCTTC

V: TRBV5-5
size: -
J: TRBJ2-1
D: TRBD1
CDR3: CASSLFRTGTGDYNEQFF
DNA: TGTGCCAGCAGCTTGTTCCGTACCGGGACAGGGGACTACAATGAGCAGTTCTTC

V: TRBV2
size: -
J: TRBJ2-2
D: TRBD1
CDR3: CASNRQGGTGELFF
DNA: TGTGCCAGCAATCGACAGGGGGGGACCGGGGAGCTGTTTTTT

V: TRBV6-1
size: once
J: TRBJ2-2
D: TRBD2
CDR3: CASSGTSGSRTGELFF
DNA: TGTGCCAGCAGTGGGACTAGCGGGAGTAGGACCGGGGAGCTGTTTTTT

V: TRBV7-2
size: -
J: TRBJ2-1
D: TRBD2
CDR3: CASRAPGLAMAEQFF
DNA: TGTGCCAGCAGGGCCCCGGGACTAGCTATGGCTGAGCAGTTCTTC

V: TRBV7-3
size: -
J: TRBJ1-5
D: -
CDR3: CASSLTLAPGFTDNQPQHF
DNA: TGTGCCAGCAGCTTAACGTTAGCCCCAGGGTTTACAGACAATCAGCCCCAGCATTTT

V: TRBV6-6
size: -
J: TRBJ1-2
D: -
CDR3: CASSPQESYGYTF
DNA: TGTGCCAGCAGTCCACAGGAGTCGTACGGCTACACCTTC

V: TRBV19
size: -
J: TRBJ1-1
D: TRBD1
CDR3: CASSPGQGKNTEAFF
DNA: TGTGCCAGTAGCCCTGGACAGGGGAAGAACACTGAAGCTTTCTTT

V: TRBV5-4
size: -
J: TRBJ2-5
D: TRBD1
CDR3: CASSRGQHQETQYF
DNA: TGTGCCAGCAGCCGGGGACAGCACCAAGAGACCCAGTACTTC

V: TRBV27
size: -
J: TRBJ1-2
D: TRBD1
CDR3: CASRGQGYGYTF
DNA: TGTGCCAGCAGGGGACAGGGGTATGGCTACACCTTC

V: TRBV7-2
size: -
J: TRBJ2-1
D: -
CDR3: CASSRGTAAFNEQFF
DNA: TGTGCCAGCAGCCGGGGGACGGCGGCTTTCAATGAGCAGTTCTTC

V: TRBV9
size: -
J: TRBJ2-6
D: -
CDR3: CASSVGDGGAYGANVLTF
DNA: TGTGCCAGCAGCGTAGGCGATGGAGGGGCTTACGGGGCCAACGTCCTGACTTTC

V: TRBV5-5
size: -
J: TRBJ2-7
D: TRBD2
CDR3: CASSPGLAGVGYF
DNA: TGTGCCAGCAGCCCGGGACTAGCGGGAGTAGGATACTTC

V: TRBV2
size: -
J: TRBJ1-1
D: TRBD1
CDR3: CASRQIRTGNTEAFF
DNA: TGTGCCAGCCGGCAGATCAGGACAGGGAACACTGAAGCTTTCTTT

V: TRBV6-6
size: -
J: TRBJ2-3
D: -
CDR3: CASSLTDTQYF
DNA: TGTGCCAGCAGCCTCACAGATACGCAGTATTTT

V: TRBV9
size: -
J: TRBJ2-3
D: -
CDR3: CASSVEDGGTDTQYF
DNA: TGTGCCAGCAGCGTAGAGGACGGGGGCACAGATACGCAGTATTTT